This T cell receptor beta chain was observed in a study of T-cell reconstitution after alpha-beta-depleted transplantation in children. On this clonotype itself: This may be a read error, as it is one base from a much larger clone.

Unique molecular identifiers were used to barcode this TCRbeta library. TCRdb redid the calling of the PCR reads with MiXCR, one entry per CDR3 protein. The top ten hold roughly 0.84% of the sample, which has approximately 650,000 distinct CDR3 sequences, roughly 13% seen once. This clonotype originated in a girl aged 2 to 10 with congenital amegakaryocytic thrombocytopenia, due to receive a stem cell transplant. The sample in question was PBMCs, obtained before TCRalphabeta/CD19-depleted stem cell transplant.

The CDR3 here is CASSLVVVQPQHF. CDR3 nucleotides: TGTGCCAGCAGCTTGGTAGTAGTTCAGCCCCAGCATTTT. V is TRBV5-5 and J is TRBJ1-5; D gene unclear. V lost 0 bases to trimming and J lost 6 bases, with 7 bases between them. The CDR3 is 13 residues long. The V gene's germline CDR1 is SGHKS and CDR2 YYEKEE (reference sequence).